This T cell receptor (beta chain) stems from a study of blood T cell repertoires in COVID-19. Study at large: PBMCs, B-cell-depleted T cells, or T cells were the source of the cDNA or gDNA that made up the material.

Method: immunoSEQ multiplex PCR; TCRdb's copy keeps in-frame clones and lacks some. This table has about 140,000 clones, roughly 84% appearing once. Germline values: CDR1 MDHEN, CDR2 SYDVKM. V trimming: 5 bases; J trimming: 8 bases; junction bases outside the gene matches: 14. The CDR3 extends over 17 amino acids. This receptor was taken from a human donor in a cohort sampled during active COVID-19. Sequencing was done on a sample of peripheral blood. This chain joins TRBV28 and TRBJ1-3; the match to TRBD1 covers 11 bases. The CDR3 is CASSQILHGQGADTIYF. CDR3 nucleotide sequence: TGTGCCAGCAGTCAGATCCTTCACGGACAGGGGGCAGACACCATATATTTT. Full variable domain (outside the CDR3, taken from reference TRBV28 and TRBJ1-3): DVKVTQSSRYLVKRTGEKVFLECVQDMDHENMFWYRQDPGLGLRLIYFSYDVKMKEKGDIPEGYSVSREKKERFSLILESASTNQTSMYLCASSQILHGQGADTIYFGEGSWLTVV.